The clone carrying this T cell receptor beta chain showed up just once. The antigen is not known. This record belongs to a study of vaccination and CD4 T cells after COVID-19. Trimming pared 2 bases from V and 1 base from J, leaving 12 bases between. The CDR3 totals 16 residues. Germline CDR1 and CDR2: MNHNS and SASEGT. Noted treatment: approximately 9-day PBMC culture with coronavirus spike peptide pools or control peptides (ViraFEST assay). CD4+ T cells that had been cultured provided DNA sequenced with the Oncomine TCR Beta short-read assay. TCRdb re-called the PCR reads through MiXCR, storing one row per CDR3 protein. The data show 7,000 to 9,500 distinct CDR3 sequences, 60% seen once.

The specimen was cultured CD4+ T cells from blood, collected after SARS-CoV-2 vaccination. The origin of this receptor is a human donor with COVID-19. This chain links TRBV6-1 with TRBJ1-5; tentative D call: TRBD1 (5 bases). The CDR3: CASSERQGGSNQPQHF. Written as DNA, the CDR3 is TGTGCCAGCAGTGAACGCCAGGGAGGGAGCAATCAGCCCCAGCATTTT.